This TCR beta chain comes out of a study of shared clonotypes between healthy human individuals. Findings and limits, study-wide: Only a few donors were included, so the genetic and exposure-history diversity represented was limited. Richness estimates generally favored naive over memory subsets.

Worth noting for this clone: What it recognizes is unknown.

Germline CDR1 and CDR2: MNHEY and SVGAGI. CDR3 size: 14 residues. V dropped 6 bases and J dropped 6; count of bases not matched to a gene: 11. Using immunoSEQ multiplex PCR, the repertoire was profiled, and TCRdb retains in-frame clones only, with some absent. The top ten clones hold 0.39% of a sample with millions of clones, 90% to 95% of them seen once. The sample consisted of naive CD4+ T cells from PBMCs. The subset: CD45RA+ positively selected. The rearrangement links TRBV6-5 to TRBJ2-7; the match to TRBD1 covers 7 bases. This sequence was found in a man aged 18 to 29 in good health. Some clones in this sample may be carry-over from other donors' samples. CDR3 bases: TGTGCCAGCAGACCTTTGACAGGGACGGGCGAGCAGTACTTC. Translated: CASRPLTGTGEQYF.